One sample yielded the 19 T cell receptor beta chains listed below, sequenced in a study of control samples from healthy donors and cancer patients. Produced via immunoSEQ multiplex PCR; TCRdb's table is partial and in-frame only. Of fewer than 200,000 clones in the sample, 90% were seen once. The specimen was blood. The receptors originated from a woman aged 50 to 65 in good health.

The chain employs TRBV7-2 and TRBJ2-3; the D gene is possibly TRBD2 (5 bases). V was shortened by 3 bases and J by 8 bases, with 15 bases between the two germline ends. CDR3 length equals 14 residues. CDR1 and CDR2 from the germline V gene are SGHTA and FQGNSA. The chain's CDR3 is CASSFGRSGSTQYF. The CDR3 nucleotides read TGTGCCAGCAGCTTCGGGCGGTCTGGGAGTACGCAGTATTTT.

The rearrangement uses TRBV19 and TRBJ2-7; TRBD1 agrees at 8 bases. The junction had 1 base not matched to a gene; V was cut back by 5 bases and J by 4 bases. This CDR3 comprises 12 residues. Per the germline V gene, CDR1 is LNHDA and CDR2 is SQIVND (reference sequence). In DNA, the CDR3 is TGTGCCAGTAGTCGACAGGGGTACGAGCAGTACTTC. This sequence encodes CASSRQGYEQYF.

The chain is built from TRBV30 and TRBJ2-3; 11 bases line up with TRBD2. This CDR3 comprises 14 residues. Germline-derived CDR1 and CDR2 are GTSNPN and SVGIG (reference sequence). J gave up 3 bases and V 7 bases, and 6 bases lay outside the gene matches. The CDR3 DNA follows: TGTGCCTCGTCCCTAGCGGGGGGAACAGATACGCAGTATTTT. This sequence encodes CASSLAGGTDTQYF.

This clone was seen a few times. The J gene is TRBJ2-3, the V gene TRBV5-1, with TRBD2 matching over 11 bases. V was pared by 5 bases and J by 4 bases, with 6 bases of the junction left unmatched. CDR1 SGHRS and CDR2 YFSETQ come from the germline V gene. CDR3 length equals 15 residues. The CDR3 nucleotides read TGCGCCAGCAGGGCGACTAGCGGGATGGCAGATACGCAGTATTTT. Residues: CASRATSGMADTQYF.

The CDR3 sequence: CASSGQGNSPLHF. DNA for the CDR3: TGTGCCAGCAGCGGACAGGGGAATTCACCCCTCCACTTT. The V gene is TRBV4-2, the J gene TRBJ1-6; 9 nucleotides line up with TRBD1. CDR1 and CDR2 from the germline V gene are LGHNA and YNFKEQ. CDR3 length equals 13 residues. J was trimmed by 7 bases and V by 5 bases; bases with no gene match: 0.

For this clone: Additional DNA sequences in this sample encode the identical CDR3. The CDR3 loop is CASSSPSYEQYF. CDR3 nucleotide sequence: TGTGCCAGCAGTTCCCCGTCATACGAGCAGTACTTC. The chain has TRBV27 and TRBJ2-7; D unclear. V was trimmed by 4 bases and J by 4 bases, leaving 8 bases between them. Germline assignment: CDR1 MNHEY and CDR2 SMNVEV (reference sequence). The CDR3 has 12 amino acids.

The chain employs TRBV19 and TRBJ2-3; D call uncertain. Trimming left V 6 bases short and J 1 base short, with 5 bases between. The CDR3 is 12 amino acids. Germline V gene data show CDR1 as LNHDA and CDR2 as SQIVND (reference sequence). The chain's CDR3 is CASSPRTDTQYF. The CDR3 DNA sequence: TGTGCCAGTAGCCCCCGCACAGATACGCAGTATTTT.

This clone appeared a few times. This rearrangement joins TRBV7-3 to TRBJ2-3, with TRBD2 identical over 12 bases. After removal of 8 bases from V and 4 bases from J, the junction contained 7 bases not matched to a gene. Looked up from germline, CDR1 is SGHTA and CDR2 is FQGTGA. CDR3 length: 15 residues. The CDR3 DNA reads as TGTGCCAGCGCCTCGGGACTAGCGGGCTCAGATACGCAGTATTTT. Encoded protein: CASASGLAGSDTQYF.

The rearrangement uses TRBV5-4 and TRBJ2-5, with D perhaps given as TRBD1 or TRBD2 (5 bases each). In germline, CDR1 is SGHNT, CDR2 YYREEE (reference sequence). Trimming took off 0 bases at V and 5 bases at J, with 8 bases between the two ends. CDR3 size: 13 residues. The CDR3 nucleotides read TGTGCCAGCAGCTTGGGAGGGGAGGAGACCCAGTACTTC. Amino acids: CASSLGGEETQYF.

The CDR3 here is CASSQGQGANYEQYF. The DNA of the CDR3 is TGTGCCAGCAGCCAAGGACAGGGGGCAAACTACGAGCAGTACTTC. The chain employs TRBV27 and TRBJ2-7; TRBD1 matches at 11 bases. The CDR3 runs 15 residues. Germline V CDR1 and CDR2: MNHEY, SMNVEV (reference sequence). The V and J ends lost 6 bases and 3 bases, in that order; junction bases with no gene match: 7.

The CDR3, as DNA: TGTGCCAGCAGCCAGGACAGGGCCCGAGGGACTGAAGCTTTCTTT. It specifies CASSQDRARGTEAFF. V and J are TRBV14 and TRBJ1-1; 8 bases line up with TRBD1. The J segment lost 5 bases and the V segment lost 3 bases, leaving 8 bases of the junction unmatched. There are 15 residues in the CDR3. Germline-derived CDR1 and CDR2 are SGHDN and FVKESK.

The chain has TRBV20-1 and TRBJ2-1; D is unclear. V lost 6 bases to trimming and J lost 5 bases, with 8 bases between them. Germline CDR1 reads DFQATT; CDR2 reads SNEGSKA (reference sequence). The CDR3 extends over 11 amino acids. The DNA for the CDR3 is TGCAGTGCCCCCCCCAACAATGAGCAGTTCTTC. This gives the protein CSAPPNNEQFF.

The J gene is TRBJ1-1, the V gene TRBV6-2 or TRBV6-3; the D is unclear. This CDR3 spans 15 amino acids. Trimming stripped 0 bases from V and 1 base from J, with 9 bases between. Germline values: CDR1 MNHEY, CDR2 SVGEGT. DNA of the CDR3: TGTGCCAGCAGTTACTCGATGACCGGGAACACTGAAGCTTTCTTT. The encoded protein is CASSYSMTGNTEAFF.

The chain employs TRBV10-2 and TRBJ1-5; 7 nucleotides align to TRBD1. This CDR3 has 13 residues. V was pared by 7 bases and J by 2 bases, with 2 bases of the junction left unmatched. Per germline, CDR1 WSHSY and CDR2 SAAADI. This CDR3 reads CASNTGGNQPQHF. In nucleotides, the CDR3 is TGCGCCAGCAACACAGGGGGCAATCAGCCCCAGCATTTT.

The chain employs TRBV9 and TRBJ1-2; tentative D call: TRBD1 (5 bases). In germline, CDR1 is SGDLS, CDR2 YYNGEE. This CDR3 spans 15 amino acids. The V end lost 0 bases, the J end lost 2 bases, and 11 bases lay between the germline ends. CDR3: CASSVDQGLNYGYTF. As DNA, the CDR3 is TGTGCCAGCAGCGTAGACCAGGGCTTGAACTATGGCTACACCTTC.

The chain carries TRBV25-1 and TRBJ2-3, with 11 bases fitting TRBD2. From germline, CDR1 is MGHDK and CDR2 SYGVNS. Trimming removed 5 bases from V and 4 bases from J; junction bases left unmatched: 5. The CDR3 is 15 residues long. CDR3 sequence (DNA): TGTGCCAGCAGTCCTAGCGGGAGGTCCTCAGATACGCAGTATTTT. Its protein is CASSPSGRSSDTQYF.

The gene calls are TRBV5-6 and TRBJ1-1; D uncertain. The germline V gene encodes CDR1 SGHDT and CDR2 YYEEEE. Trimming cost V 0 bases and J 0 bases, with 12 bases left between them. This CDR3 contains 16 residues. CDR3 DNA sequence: TGTGCCAGCAGCTTGGGTGGCGGGGTCATGAACACTGAAGCTTTCTTT. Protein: CASSLGGGVMNTEAFF.

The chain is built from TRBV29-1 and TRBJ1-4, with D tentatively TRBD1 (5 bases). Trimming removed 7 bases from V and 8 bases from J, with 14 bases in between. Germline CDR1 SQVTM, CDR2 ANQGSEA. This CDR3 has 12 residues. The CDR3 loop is CSGRGGNEKLFF. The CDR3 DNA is TGCAGCGGTAGGGGAGGGAACGAAAAACTGTTTTTT.

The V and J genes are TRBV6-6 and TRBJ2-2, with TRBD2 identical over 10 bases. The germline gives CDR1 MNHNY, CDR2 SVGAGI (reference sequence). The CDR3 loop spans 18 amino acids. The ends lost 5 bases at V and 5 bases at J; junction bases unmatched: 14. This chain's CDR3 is CASSPQKLAGVGTGELFF. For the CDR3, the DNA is TGTGCCAGCAGTCCCCAGAAGCTAGCGGGAGTAGGAACCGGGGAGCTGTTTTTT.